The rows below give T cell receptor beta chains drawn from one sample of a study of CD8+CD57+ T cells in acquired aplastic anemia. One entry per CDR3 protein results from TCRdb running MiXCR on the reads. The sample lists over 150,000 distinct CDR3 sequences, roughly 63% occurring once. Specimen: sorted CD4+, CD8+, or CD8+CD57+ T cells (not recorded which) from PBMCs. These receptors all stem from a human donor with aplastic anemia. Each CDR3 is given with its conserved first and last residue. A D gene is named only where the DNA matches it firmly. The size field is filled for only some rows; it gives once, few, many or a size class.

abundance: NA; v_gene: TRBV20-1; len: 13; j_gene: TRBJ2-7; d_gene: NA; CDR3aa: CSARDQVGYEQYF; CDR3nt: TGCAGTGCTAGAGATCAGGTTGGCTACGAGCAGTACTTC
abundance: NA; v_gene: TRBV7-2; len: 18; j_gene: TRBJ2-3; d_gene: NA; CDR3aa: CASSLERAPIQGTDTQYF; CDR3nt: TGTGCCAGCAGTTTGGAGCGGGCCCCCATTCAAGGCACAGATACGCAGTATTTT
abundance: NA; v_gene: TRBV20-1; len: 15; j_gene: TRBJ2-7; d_gene: NA; CDR3aa: CSARDQEGFGYEQYF; CDR3nt: TGCAGTGCTAGAGATCAGGAGGGTTTCGGCTACGAGCAGTACTTC
abundance: NA; v_gene: TRBV11-3; len: 12; j_gene: TRBJ1-6; d_gene: NA; CDR3aa: CASSLTAGPLHF; CDR3nt: TGTGCCAGCAGCTTAACGGCAGGACCCCTCCACTTT
abundance: few; v_gene: TRBV25-1; len: 13; j_gene: TRBJ2-7; d_gene: NA; CDR3aa: CASSPPVSVEQYF; CDR3nt: TGTGCCAGCAGCCCCCCGGTGTCTGTCGAGCAGTACTTC
abundance: NA; v_gene: TRBV5-6; len: 14; j_gene: TRBJ2-7; d_gene: TRBD1; CDR3aa: CASSETGEDYEQYF; CDR3nt: TGTGCCAGCAGCGAGACAGGGGAAGACTACGAGCAGTACTTC
abundance: once; v_gene: TRBV20-1; len: 13; j_gene: TRBJ2-2; d_gene: NA; CDR3aa: CSAPTPYTGELFF; CDR3nt: TGCAGTGCTCCGACACCATACACCGGGGAGCTGTTTTTT
abundance: NA; v_gene: TRBV7-6; len: 13; j_gene: TRBJ2-5; d_gene: NA; CDR3aa: CASSLGGRETQYF; CDR3nt: TGTGCCAGCAGCTTAGGGGGGCGGGAGACCCAGTACTTC
abundance: once; v_gene: TRBV6-5; len: 16; j_gene: TRBJ2-7; d_gene: NA; CDR3aa: CASSSPRRTPSYEQYF; CDR3nt: TGTGCCAGCAGCTCCCCCCGGAGGACCCCCTCCTACGAGCAGTACTTC
abundance: many; v_gene: TRBV13; len: 15; j_gene: TRBJ1-1; d_gene: NA; CDR3aa: CASSLGRGGGTEAFF; CDR3nt: TGTGCCAGCAGCTTAGGCCGGGGAGGGGGCACTGAAGCTTTCTTT
abundance: once; v_gene: TRBV24-1; len: 13; j_gene: TRBJ1-1; d_gene: NA; CDR3aa: CATSEAPLSEQFF; CDR3nt: TGTGCCACCAGTGAAGCCCCCCTCTCTGAGCAGTTCTTT
abundance: NA; v_gene: TRBV12-3/TRBV12-4; len: 16; j_gene: TRBJ2-1; d_gene: NA; CDR3aa: CASRPSGALRNNEQFF; CDR3nt: TGTGCCAGCAGGCCCTCAGGGGCCCTACGAAACAATGAGCAGTTCTTC
abundance: NA; v_gene: TRBV15; len: 15; j_gene: TRBJ2-7; d_gene: NA; CDR3aa: CATSRGTTQSYEQYF; CDR3nt: TGTGCCACCAGCAGAGGCACAACACAGTCCTACGAGCAGTACTTC
abundance: few; v_gene: TRBV10-3; len: 13; j_gene: TRBJ2-1; d_gene: TRBD2; CDR3aa: CASAGTSGDEQFF; CDR3nt: TGTGCCTCCGCCGGGACTAGCGGCGATGAGCAGTTCTTC
abundance: NA; v_gene: TRBV5-4; len: 13; j_gene: TRBJ1-5; d_gene: NA; CDR3aa: CASSLGANQPQHF; CDR3nt: TGTGCCAGCAGCTTGGGTGCGAATCAGCCCCAGCATTTT